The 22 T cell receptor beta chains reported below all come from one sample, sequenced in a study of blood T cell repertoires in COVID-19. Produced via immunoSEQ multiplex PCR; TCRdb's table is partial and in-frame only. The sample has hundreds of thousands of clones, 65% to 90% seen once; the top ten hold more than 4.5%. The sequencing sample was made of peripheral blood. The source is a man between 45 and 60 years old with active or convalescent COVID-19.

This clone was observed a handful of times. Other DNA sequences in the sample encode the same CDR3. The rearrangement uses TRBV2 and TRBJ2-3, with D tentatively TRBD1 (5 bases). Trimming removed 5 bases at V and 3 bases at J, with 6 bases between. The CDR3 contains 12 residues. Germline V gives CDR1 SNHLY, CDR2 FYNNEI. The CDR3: CASSRQTDTQYF. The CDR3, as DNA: TGTGCCAGCAGTCGACAGACAGATACGCAGTATTTT. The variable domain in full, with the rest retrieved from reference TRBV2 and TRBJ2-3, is EPEVTQTPSHQVTQMGQEVILRCVPISNHLYFYWYRQILGQKVEFLVSFYNNEISEKSEIFDDQFSVERPDGSNFTLKIRSTKLEDSAMYFCASSRQTDTQYFGPGTRLTVL.

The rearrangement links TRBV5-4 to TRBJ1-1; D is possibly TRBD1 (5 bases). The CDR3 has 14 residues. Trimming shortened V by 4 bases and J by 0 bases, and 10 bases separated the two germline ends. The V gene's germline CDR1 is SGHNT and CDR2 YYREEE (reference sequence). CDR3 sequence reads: CASSPKDMNTEAFF. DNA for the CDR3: TGTGCCAGCAGCCCCAAGGACATGAACACTGAAGCTTTCTTT.

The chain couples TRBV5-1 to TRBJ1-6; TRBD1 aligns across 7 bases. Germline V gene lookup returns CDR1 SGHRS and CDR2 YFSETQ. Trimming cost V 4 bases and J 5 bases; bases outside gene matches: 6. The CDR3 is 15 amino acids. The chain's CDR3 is CASSPLGQDNSPLHF. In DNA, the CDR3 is TGCGCCAGCAGCCCCCTCGGACAGGATAATTCACCCCTCCACTTT.

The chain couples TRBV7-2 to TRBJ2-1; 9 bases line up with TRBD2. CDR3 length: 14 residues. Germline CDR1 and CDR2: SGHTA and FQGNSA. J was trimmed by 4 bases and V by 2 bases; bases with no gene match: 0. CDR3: CASSLLAGYNEQFF. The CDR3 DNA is TGTGCCAGCAGCTTACTAGCGGGGTACAATGAGCAGTTCTTC.

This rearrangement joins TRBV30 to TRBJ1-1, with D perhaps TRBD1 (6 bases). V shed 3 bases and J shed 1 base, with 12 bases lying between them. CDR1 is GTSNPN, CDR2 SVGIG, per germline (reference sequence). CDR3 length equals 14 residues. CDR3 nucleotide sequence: TGTGCCTGGAGCCCGGACAGAAGGAACACTGAAGCTTTCTTT. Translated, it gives CAWSPDRRNTEAFF.

The DNA for the CDR3 is TGTGCCAGTAGTATAGGGCGGGGGGACGCTCGGAACACCATATATTTT. Residues: CASSIGRGDARNTIYF. The chain couples TRBV19 to TRBJ1-3; possible D gene TRBD1, 5 bases. V gave up 1 base and J gave up 7 bases, with 17 bases separating them. The germline V gene encodes CDR1 LNHDA and CDR2 SQIVND (reference sequence). This CDR3 region has 16 residues.

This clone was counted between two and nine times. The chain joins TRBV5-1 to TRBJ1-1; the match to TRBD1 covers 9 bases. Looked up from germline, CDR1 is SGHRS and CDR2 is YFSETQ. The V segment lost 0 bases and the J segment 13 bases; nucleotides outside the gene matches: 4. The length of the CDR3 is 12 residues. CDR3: CASSLGTGEGFF. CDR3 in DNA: TGCGCCAGCAGCTTGGGGACAGGGGAGGGTTTCTTT.

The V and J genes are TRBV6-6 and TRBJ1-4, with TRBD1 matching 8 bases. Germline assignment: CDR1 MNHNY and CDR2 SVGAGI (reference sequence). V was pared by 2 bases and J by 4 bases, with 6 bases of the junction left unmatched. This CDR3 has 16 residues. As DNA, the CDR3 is TGTGCCAGCAGTTACACGGACAGGGCAATTAATGAAAAACTGTTTTTT. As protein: CASSYTDRAINEKLFF.

DNA for the CDR3: TGTGCCAGCTCATCAGTTCTAGCGGGAGGATCTGGGGAGCAGTTCTTC. This encodes CASSSVLAGGSGEQFF. J is TRBJ2-1 and V is TRBV18; 11 bases align to TRBD2. Germline CDR1 is KGHSH and CDR2 is LQKENI. The CDR3 loop spans 16 amino acids. With V trimmed by 5 bases and J by 10 bases, 13 bases remained unmatched.

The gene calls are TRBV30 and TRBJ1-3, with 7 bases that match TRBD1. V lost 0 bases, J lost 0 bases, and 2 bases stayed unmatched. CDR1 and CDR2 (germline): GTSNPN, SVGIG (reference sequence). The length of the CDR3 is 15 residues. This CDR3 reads CAWSVQGTSGNTIYF. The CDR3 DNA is TGTGCCTGGAGTGTACAGGGGACCTCTGGAAACACCATATATTTT.

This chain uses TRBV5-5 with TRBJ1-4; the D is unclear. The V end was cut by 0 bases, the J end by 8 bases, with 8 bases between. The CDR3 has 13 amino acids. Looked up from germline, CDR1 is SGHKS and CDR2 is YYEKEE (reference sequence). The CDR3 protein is CASSLGQMEKLFF. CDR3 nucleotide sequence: TGTGCCAGCAGCTTGGGGCAGATGGAAAAACTGTTTTTT. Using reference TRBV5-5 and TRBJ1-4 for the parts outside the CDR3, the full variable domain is DAGVTQSPTHLIKTRGQQVTLRCSPISGHKSVSWYQQVLGQGPQFIFQYYEKEERGRGNFPDRFSARQFPNYSSELNVNALLLGDSALYLCASSLGQMEKLFFGSGTQLSVL.

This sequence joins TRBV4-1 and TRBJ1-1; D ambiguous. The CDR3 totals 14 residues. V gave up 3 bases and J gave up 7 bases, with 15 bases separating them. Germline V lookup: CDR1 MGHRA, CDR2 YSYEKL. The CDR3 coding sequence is TGCGCCAGCAGCCAGGGAGTTTCGGAATATGAAGCTTTCTTT. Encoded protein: CASSQGVSEYEAFF.

This chain's CDR3 is CASSPGGRGRDYGYTF. The DNA for the CDR3 is TGTGCCAGCAGCCCCGGCGGGAGGGGGAGAGACTATGGCTACACCTTC. This sequence joins TRBV9 and TRBJ1-2, with a tentative D call TRBD1 (6 bases). Germline V gene sequence: CDR1 SGDLS, CDR2 YYNGEE. V lost 4 bases and J lost 3, with 19 bases in between. CDR3 length: 16 amino acids. Filled out from reference TRBV9 and TRBJ1-2, the complete variable domain reads DSGVTQTPKHLITATGQRVTLRCSPRSGDLSVYWYQQSLDQGLQFLIQYYNGEERAKGNILERFSAQQFPDLHSELNLSSLELGDSALYFCASSPGGRGRDYGYTFGSGTRLTVV.

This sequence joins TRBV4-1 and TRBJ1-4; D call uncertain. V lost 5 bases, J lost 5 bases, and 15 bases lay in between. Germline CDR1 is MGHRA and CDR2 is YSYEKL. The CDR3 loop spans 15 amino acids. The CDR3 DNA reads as TGCGCCAGCAGCTTAACTGGAACTACCAATGAAAAACTGTTTTTT. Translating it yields CASSLTGTTNEKLFF.

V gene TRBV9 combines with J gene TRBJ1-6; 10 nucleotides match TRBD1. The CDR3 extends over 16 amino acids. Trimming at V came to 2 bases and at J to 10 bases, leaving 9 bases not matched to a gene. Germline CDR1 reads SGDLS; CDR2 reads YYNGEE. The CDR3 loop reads CASSVARDRGISPLHF. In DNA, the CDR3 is TGTGCCAGCAGCGTCGCCCGGGACAGGGGTATCTCACCCCTCCACTTT.

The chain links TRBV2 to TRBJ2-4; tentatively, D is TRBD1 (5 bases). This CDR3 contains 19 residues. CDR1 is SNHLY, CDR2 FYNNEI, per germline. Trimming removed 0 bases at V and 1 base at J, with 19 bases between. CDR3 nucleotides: TGTGCCAGCAGTGAAGCGCTAGGTATCCTCCCAGGGGCCAAAAACATTCAGTACTTC. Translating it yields CASSEALGILPGAKNIQYF.

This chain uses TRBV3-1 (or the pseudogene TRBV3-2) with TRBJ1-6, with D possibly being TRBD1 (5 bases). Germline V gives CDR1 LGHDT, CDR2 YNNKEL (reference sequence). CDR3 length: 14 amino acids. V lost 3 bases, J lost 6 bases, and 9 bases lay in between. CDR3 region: CASSQSDSNSPLHF. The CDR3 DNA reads TGTGCCAGCAGCCAGAGTGACAGTAATTCACCCCTCCACTTT.

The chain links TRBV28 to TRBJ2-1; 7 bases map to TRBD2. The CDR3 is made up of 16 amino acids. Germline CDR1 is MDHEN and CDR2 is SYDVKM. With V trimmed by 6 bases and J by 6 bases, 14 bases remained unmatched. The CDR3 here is CASSPVRGLVFNEQFF. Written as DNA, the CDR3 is TGTGCCAGCAGCCCTGTGCGGGGGTTAGTCTTCAATGAGCAGTTCTTC.

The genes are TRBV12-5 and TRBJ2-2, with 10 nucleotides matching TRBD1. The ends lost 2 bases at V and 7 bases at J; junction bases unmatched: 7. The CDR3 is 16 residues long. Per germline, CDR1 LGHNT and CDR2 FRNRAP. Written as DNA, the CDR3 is TGTGCTAGTGGTTTGTCCCCGGGACAGGGGTACGGGGAGCTGTTTTTT. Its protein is CASGLSPGQGYGELFF.

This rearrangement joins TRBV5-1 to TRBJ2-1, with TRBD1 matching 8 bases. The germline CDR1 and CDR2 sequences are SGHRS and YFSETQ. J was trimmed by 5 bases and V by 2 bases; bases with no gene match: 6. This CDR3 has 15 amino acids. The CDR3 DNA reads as TGCGCCAGCAGCTTTGATAACAGGGGGGACAATGAGCAGTTCTTC. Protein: CASSFDNRGDNEQFF.

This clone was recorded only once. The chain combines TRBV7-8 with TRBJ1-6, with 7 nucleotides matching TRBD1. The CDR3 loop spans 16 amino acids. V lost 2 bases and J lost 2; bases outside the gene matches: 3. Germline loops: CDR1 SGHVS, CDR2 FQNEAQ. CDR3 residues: CASSLRDSPYNSPLHF. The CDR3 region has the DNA TGTGCCAGCAGCTTAAGGGACAGCCCCTATAATTCACCCCTCCACTTT.

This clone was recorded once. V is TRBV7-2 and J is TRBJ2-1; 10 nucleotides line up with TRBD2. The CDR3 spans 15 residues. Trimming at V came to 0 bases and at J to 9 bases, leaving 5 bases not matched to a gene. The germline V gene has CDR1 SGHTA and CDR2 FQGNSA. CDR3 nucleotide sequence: TGTGCCAGCAGCTTAGCCCTAGCGGGAGCGGCTGAGCAGTTCTTC. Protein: CASSLALAGAAEQFF.